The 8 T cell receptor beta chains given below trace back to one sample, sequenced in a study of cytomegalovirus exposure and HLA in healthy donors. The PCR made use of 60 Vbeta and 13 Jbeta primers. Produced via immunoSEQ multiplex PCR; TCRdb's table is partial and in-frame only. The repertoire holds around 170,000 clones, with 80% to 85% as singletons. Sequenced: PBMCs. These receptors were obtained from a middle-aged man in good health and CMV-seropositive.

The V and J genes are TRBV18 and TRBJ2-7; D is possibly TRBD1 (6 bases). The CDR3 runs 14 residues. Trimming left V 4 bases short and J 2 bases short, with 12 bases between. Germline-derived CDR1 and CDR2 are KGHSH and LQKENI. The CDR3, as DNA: TGTGCCAGCTCACTATCCGGGACACCCTACGAGCAGTACTTC. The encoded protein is CASSLSGTPYEQYF.

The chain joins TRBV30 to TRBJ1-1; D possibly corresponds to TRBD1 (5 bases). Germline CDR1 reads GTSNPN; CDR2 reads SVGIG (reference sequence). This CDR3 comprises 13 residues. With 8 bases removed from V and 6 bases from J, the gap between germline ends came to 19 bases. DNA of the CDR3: TGTGCCCAATTCGGGCTCCCGGGGGCTGAAGCTTTCTTT. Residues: CAQFGLPGAEAFF.

The chain's CDR3 is CASSYGTGHLMEQYF. Here the CDR3 DNA reads TGTGCCAGCAGTTACGGGACAGGACATTTAATGGAGCAGTACTTC. The rearrangement uses TRBV6-5 and TRBJ2-7, with 8 bases lining up with TRBD1. This CDR3 is 15 amino acids long. V shed 2 bases and J 7 bases; nucleotides not matched to a gene: 10. Looked up from germline, CDR1 is MNHEY and CDR2 is SVGAGI.

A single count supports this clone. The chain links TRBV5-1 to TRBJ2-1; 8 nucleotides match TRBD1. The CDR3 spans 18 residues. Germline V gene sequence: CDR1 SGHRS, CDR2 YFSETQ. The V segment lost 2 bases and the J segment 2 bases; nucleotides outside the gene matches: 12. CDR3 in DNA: TGCGCCAGCAGCTTAGGGCTCAGGGGACAGGCGGCCTACAATGAGCAGTTCTTC. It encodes CASSLGLRGQAAYNEQFF.

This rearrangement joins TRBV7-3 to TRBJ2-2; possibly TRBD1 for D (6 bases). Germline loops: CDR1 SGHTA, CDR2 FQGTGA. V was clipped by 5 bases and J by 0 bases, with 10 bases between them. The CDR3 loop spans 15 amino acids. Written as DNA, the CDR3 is TGTGCCAGCAGCCCGTGGGACACGAACACCGGGGAGCTGTTTTTT. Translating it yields CASSPWDTNTGELFF. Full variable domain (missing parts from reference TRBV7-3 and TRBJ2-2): GAGVSQTPSNKVTEKGKYVELRCDPISGHTALYWYRQSLGQGPEFLIYFQGTGAADDSGLPNDRFFAVRPEGSVSTLKIQRTERGDSAVYLCASSPWDTNTGELFFGEGSRLTVL.

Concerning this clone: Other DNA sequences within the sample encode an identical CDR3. The CDR3 sequence is CASSQGQALMTQHF. CDR3 sequence (DNA): TGTGCCAGCAGTCAGGGGCAGGCCTTGATGACCCAGCATTTT. The V gene is TRBV6-1, the J gene TRBJ1-5, with D possibly matching TRBD1 (6 bases). The CDR3 is 14 amino acids. V was cut by 5 bases and J by 11 bases, with 19 bases left in between. CDR1 MNHNS and CDR2 SASEGT come from the germline V gene.

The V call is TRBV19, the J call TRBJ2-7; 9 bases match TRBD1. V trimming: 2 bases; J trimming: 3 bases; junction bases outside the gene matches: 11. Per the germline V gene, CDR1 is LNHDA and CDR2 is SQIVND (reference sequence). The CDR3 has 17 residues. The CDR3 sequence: CASSISTTGQGHYEQYF. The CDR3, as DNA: TGTGCCAGTAGTATATCCACCACGGGACAGGGTCACTACGAGCAGTACTTC.

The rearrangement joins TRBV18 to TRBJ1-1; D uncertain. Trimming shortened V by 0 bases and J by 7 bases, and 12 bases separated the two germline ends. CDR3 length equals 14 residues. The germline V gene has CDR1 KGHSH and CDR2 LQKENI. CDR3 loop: CASSPPGGNFEAFF. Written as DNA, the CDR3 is TGTGCCAGCTCACCACCGGGCGGGAACTTTGAAGCTTTCTTT. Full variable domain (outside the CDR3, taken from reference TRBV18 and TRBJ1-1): NAGVMQNPRHLVRRRGQEARLRCSPMKGHSHVYWYRQLPEEGLKFMVYLQKENIIDESGMPKERFSAEFPKEGPSILRIQQVVRGDSAAYFCASSPPGGNFEAFFGQGTRLTVV.